These 14 T cell receptor beta chains were all obtained from the same sample, sequenced in a study of blood T cell repertoires in COVID-19. Repertoires were generated with immunoSEQ multiplex PCR, while TCRdb's copy carries only in-frame clones and drops some. The top ten clones hold roughly 6.1% of a sample with 40,000 to 45,000 clones, approximately 90% of them seen once. Source material: peripheral blood. The origin of the receptors is a human donor in a cohort sampled during active COVID-19.

This clone was recorded only once. This sequence joins TRBV7-6 and TRBJ1-6; 9 bases fit TRBD1. From germline, CDR1 is SGHVS and CDR2 FNYEAQ. V shed 4 bases and J 1 base; nucleotides not matched to a gene: 8. This CDR3 has 18 residues. CDR3 sequence reads: CASSSPDRGGSYNSPLHF. Written as DNA, the CDR3 is TGTGCCAGCAGCTCTCCGGACAGGGGAGGATCCTATAATTCACCCCTCCACTTT.

The table lists this clone with a count of one. The chain couples TRBV19 to TRBJ1-1; D not certain. V lost 3 bases, J lost 1 base, and 9 bases lay in between. In germline, CDR1 is LNHDA, CDR2 SQIVND (reference sequence). The CDR3 runs 14 residues. The CDR3 spells CASSMFSWNTEAFF. The CDR3 bases are TGTGCCAGTAGTATGTTTTCGTGGAACACTGAAGCTTTCTTT.

This clone was observed once. The rearrangement uses TRBV5-1 and TRBJ1-2, with D maybe TRBD1 (6 bases). The CDR3 contains 13 residues. Trimming shortened V by 2 bases and J by 8 bases, and 13 bases separated the two germline ends. Looked up from germline, CDR1 is SGHRS and CDR2 is YFSETQ. The CDR3 nucleotides read TGCGCCAGCAGCTTTAACAGGGTTGTCGGCTACACCTTC. It is translated as CASSFNRVVGYTF.

This clone came up once. The CDR3 here is CASSPPRGSPSTGELFF. The CDR3 nucleotides are TGTGCCAGCTCACCACCGAGGGGGTCTCCGAGCACCGGGGAGCTGTTTTTT. The chain links TRBV18 to TRBJ2-2, with a tentative D call TRBD1 (6 bases). This CDR3 is 17 amino acids long. With 0 bases removed from V and 4 bases from J, the gap between germline ends came to 15 bases. Germline V lookup: CDR1 KGHSH, CDR2 LQKENI.

The chain combines TRBV6-5 with TRBJ2-1, with D uncertain. Trimming took off 6 bases at V and 4 bases at J, with 16 bases between the two ends. The CDR3 consists of 15 residues. Germline CDR1 MNHEY, CDR2 SVGAGI. The CDR3 DNA is TGTGCCAGCAGCCGCGGTGGCCGACTTTACAATGAGCAGTTCTTC. It encodes CASSRGGRLYNEQFF.

The chain is built from TRBV18 and TRBJ1-1, with 7 nucleotides matching TRBD1. Germline values: CDR1 KGHSH, CDR2 LQKENI. The CDR3 runs 11 residues. V shed 3 bases and J 11 bases; nucleotides not matched to a gene: 3. The chain's CDR3 is CASSPTGDAFF. The DNA for the CDR3 is TGTGCCAGCTCACCCACAGGGGACGCTTTCTTT.

The chain uses TRBV4-1 and TRBJ2-1, with 8 bases that match TRBD2. This CDR3 has 16 amino acids. Germline assignment: CDR1 MGHRA and CDR2 YSYEKL. J was trimmed by 7 bases and V by 0 bases; bases with no gene match: 8. CDR3 nucleotide sequence: TGCGCCAGCAGCCAAGATCTAGGACTAGCCGTTAATGAGCAGTTCTTC. Residues: CASSQDLGLAVNEQFF.

The chain carries TRBV4-3 and TRBJ2-1, with TRBD2 matching over 9 bases. The CDR3 extends over 16 amino acids. Germline CDR1 reads LGHNA; CDR2 reads YSLEER. V gave up 1 base and J gave up 12 bases; unmatched junction bases: 13. CDR3 sequence: CASSQARASGNPGQFF. As DNA, the CDR3 is TGCGCCAGCAGCCAAGCCCGGGCTAGCGGGAACCCCGGGCAGTTCTTC.

The rearrangement uses TRBV28 and TRBJ2-5; 7 bases fit TRBD1. J lost 5 bases, V lost 3 bases, and 12 bases had no gene match. There are 16 residues in the CDR3. CDR1 MDHEN and CDR2 SYDVKM come from the germline V gene. The CDR3 DNA follows: TGTGCCAGCAGTTTGACGCTGAGGACAGGTCGGGAGACCCAGTACTTC. This translates into CASSLTLRTGRETQYF.

The count of this clone is one. Here the CDR3 reads CASSQEKRTTDEQFF. In DNA, the CDR3 is TGCGCCAGCAGCCAAGAGAAGCGGACTACGGATGAGCAGTTCTTC. The V gene is TRBV4-1, the J gene TRBJ2-1; weak D call: TRBD2 (6 bases). The CDR3 is 15 residues long. With 0 bases removed from V and 8 bases from J, the gap between germline ends came to 14 bases. Germline CDR1 reads MGHRA; CDR2 reads YSYEKL.

The J gene is TRBJ2-6, the V gene TRBV5-6, with 7 bases identical to TRBD2. J lost 4 bases, V lost 3 bases, and 7 bases had no gene match. Per germline, CDR1 SGHDT and CDR2 YYEEEE. The CDR3 is made up of 16 amino acids. The CDR3 reads CASSWKPGLGANVLTF. The CDR3 coding sequence is TGTGCCAGCAGCTGGAAACCGGGACTAGGGGCCAACGTCCTGACTTTC. The whole variable domain, filled in from reference TRBV5-6 and TRBJ2-6, reads DAGVTQSPTHLIKTRGQQVTLRCSPKSGHDTVSWYQQALGQGPQFIFQYYEEEERQRGNFPDRFSGHQFPNYSSELNVNALLLGDSALYLCASSWKPGLGANVLTFGAGSRLTVL.

This chain uses TRBV7-6 with TRBJ2-1; D might be TRBD1 (5 bases). The V gene lost 5 bases and the J gene lost 3 bases, with 11 bases spanning the gap. This CDR3 has 14 residues. Germline assignment: CDR1 SGHVS and CDR2 FNYEAQ. The CDR3 region is CASSETGVYNEQFF. The CDR3 DNA follows: TGTGCCAGCAGCGAAACAGGTGTCTACAATGAGCAGTTCTTC. Using reference TRBV7-6 and TRBJ2-1 for the parts outside the CDR3, the full variable domain is GAGVSQSPRYKVTKRGQDVALRCDPISGHVSLYWYRQALGQGPEFLTYFNYEAQQDKSGLPNDRFSAERPEGSISTLTIQRTEQRDSAMYRCASSETGVYNEQFFGPGTRLTVL.

The chain uses TRBV11-2 and TRBJ1-2; 7 nucleotides align to TRBD1. J was trimmed by 1 base and V by 4 bases; bases with no gene match: 3. Germline V CDR1 and CDR2: SGHAT, FQNNGV. CDR3 length: 14 residues. This CDR3 is CASSSTGFNYGYTF. The CDR3 bases are TGTGCCAGCAGCTCGACAGGGTTTAACTATGGCTACACCTTC.

The CDR3 DNA reads as TGTGCCAGCAGTTACTCTGGTAGCGGGGGGGATAATGAGCAGTTCTTC. Its protein product is CASSYSGSGGDNEQFF. This chain uses TRBV6-5 with TRBJ2-1; 11 bases match TRBD2. This CDR3 comprises 16 residues. Germline V gene data show CDR1 as MNHEY and CDR2 as SVGAGI. Trimming cost V 0 bases and J 7 bases; bases outside gene matches: 5.